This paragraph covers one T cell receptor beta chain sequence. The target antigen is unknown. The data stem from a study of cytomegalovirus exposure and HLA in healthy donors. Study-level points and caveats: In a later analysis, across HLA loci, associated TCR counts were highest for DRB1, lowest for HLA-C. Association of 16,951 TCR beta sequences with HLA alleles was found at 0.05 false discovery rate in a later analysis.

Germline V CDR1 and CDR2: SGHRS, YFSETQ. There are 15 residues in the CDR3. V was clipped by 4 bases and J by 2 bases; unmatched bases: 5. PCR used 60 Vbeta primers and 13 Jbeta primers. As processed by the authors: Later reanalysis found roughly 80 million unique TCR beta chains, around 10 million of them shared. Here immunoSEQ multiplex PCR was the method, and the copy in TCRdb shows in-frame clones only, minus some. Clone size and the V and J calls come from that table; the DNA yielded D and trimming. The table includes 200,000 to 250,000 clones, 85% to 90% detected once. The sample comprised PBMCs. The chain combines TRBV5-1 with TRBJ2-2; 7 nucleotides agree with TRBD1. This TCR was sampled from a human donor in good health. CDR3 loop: CASSPGTVNTGELFF. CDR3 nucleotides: TGCGCCAGCAGCCCGGGGACAGTAAACACCGGGGAGCTGTTTTTT. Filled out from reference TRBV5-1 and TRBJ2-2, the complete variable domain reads KAGVTQTPRYLIKTRGQQVTLSCSPISGHRSVSWYQQTPGQGLQFLFEYFSETQRNKGNFPGRFSGRQFSNSRSEMNVSTLELGDSALYLCASSPGTVNTGELFFGEGSRLTVL.